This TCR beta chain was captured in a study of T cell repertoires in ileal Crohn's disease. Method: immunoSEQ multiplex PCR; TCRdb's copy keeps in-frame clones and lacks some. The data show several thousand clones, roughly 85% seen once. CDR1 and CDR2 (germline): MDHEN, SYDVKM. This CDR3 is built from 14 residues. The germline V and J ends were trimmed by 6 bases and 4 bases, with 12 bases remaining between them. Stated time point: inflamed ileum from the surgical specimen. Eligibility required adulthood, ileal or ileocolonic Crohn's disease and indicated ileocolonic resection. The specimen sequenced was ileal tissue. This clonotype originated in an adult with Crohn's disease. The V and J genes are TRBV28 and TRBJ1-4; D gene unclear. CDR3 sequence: CASRATVLNEKLFF. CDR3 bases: TGTGCCAGCAGGGCTACGGTACTTAATGAAAAACTGTTTTTT. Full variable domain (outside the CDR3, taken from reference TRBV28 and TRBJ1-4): DVKVTQSSRYLVKRTGEKVFLECVQDMDHENMFWYRQDPGLGLRLIYFSYDVKMKEKGDIPEGYSVSREKKERFSLILESASTNQTSMYLCASRATVLNEKLFFGSGTQLSVL.